This T cell receptor beta chain was captured in a study of lymphopenia after photon versus proton radiotherapy. Study results and caveats: After lymphocyte nadir, photon-treated repertoires showed oligoclonal expansion, especially CD8+ Temra. Better survival with proton therapy was suggested as possible, not demonstrated. A bigger post-nadir fall in TCR diversity correlated inversely with survival time in deceased patients.

On this clone itself: Its specificity is not known.

Some clones are missing from TCRdb's copy, which holds only in-frame ones; the method was immunoSEQ multiplex PCR. Of more than 60,000 clones in the sample, approximately 83% were seen once. CDR1 is WNHNN, CDR2 SYGVQD, per germline (reference sequence). The germline V and J ends were trimmed by 0 bases and 1 base, with 21 bases remaining between them. This CDR3 comprises 19 residues. This clonotype was obtained from a man in his forties with gastric cancer. J is TRBJ1-2 and V is TRBV10-1; no clear D gene. The source was peripheral blood, collected from a patient treated with photon-based radiotherapy. In nucleotides, the CDR3 is TGCGCCAGCAGTGAGTCCGGGGAACAAGACACGGAGGATAACTATGGCTACACCTTC. Protein product: CASSESGEQDTEDNYGYTF.